This T cell receptor beta chain was captured in a study of shared clonotypes between healthy human individuals. The CDR3 has 15 amino acids. Germline-derived CDR1 and CDR2 are SGHTA and FQGNSA. V shed 3 bases and J shed 0 bases, with 9 bases lying between them. The protocol was immunoSEQ multiplex PCR, while the TCRdb copy is restricted to in-frame clones and leaves out a portion. This table has fewer than 400,000 clones, about 74% appearing once. Each of the donors was a healthy adult who was HIV-negative and had not had a recent acute infection or vaccination. This rearrangement joins TRBV7-2 to TRBJ1-5; D unclear. The sequence was collected from a young man in good health. The sample was memory CD4+ T cells sorted from blood. Subset given: CD45RA-negative fraction. This CDR3 reads CASSFAANSNQPQHF. CDR3 DNA: TGTGCCAGCAGCTTTGCGGCAAATAGCAATCAGCCCCAGCATTTT.